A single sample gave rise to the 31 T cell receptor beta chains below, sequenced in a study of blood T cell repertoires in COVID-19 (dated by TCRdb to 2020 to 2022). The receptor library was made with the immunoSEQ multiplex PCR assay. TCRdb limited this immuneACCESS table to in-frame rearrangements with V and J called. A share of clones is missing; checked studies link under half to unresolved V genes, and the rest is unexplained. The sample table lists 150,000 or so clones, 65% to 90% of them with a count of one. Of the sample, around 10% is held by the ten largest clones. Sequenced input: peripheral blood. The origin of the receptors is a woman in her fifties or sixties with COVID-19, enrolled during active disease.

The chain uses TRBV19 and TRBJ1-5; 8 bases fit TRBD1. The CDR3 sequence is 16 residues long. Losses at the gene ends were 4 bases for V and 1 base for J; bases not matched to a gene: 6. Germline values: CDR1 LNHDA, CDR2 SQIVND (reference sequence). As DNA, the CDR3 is TGTGCCAGTAGTAGACTCGGACAGGGAAGCAATCAGCCCCAGCATTTT. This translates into CASSRLGQGSNQPQHF.

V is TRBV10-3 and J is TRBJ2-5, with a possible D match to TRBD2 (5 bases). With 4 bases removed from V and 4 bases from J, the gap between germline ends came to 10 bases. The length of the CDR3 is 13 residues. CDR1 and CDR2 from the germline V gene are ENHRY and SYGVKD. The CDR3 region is CAISVLATETQYF. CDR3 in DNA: TGTGCCATCAGTGTTCTAGCTACAGAGACCCAGTACTTC.

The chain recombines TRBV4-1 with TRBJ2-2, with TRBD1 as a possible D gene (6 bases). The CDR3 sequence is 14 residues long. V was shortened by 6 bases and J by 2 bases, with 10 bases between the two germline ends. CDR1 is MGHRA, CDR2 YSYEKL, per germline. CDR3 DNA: TGCGCCAGCAGACTGACAGGCAACACCGGGGAGCTGTTTTTT. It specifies CASRLTGNTGELFF.

The CDR3 DNA follows: TGTGCCAGCAGCCAAGCAAGGGGGGGGACCGAAGCTTTCTTT. It encodes CASSQARGGTEAFF. The V gene is TRBV3-1 (or the pseudogene TRBV3-2), the J gene TRBJ1-1; D is possibly TRBD1 (6 bases). This CDR3 spans 14 amino acids. Trimming took off 1 base at V and 8 bases at J, with 14 bases between the two ends. From germline, CDR1 is LGHDT and CDR2 YNNKEL (reference sequence).

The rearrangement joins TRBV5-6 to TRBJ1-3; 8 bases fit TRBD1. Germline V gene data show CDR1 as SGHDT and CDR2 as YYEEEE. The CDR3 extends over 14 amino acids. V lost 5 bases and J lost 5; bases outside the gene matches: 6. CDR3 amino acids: CASRQTGVRNTIYF. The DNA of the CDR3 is TGTGCCAGCAGACAGACAGGGGTGCGAAACACCATATATTTT. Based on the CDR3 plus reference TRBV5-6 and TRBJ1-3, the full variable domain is DAGVTQSPTHLIKTRGQQVTLRCSPKSGHDTVSWYQQALGQGPQFIFQYYEEEERQRGNFPDRFSGHQFPNYSSELNVNALLLGDSALYLCASRQTGVRNTIYFGEGSWLTVV.

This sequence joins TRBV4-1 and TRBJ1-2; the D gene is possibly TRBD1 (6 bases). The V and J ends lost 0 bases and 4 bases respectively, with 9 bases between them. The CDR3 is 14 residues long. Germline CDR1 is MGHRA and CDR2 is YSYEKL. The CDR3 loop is CASSQDSGAYGYTF. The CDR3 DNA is TGCGCCAGCAGCCAAGATTCAGGGGCCTATGGCTACACCTTC.

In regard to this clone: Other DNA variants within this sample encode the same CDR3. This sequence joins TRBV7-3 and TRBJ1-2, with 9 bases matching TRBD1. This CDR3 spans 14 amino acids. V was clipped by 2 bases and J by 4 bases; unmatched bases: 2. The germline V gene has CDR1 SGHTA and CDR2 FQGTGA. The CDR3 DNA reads TGTGCCAGCAGCTTAGGGACAGGGAGCTATGGCTACACCTTC. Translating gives CASSLGTGSYGYTF.

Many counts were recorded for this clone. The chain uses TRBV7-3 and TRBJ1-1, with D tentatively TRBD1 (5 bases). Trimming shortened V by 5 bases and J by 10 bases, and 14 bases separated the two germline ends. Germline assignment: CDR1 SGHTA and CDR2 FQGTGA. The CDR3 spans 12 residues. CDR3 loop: CASSQAGGVAFF. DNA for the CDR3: TGTGCCAGCAGCCAGGCGGGGGGTGTAGCTTTCTTT. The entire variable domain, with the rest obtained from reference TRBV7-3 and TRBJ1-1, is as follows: GAGVSQTPSNKVTEKGKYVELRCDPISGHTALYWYRQSLGQGPEFLIYFQGTGAADDSGLPNDRFFAVRPEGSVSTLKIQRTERGDSAVYLCASSQAGGVAFFGQGTRLTVV.

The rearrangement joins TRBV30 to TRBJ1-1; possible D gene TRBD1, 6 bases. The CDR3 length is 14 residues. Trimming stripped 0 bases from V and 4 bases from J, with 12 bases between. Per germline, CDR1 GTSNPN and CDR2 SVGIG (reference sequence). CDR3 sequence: CAWSVQKGVTEAFF. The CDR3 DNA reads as TGTGCCTGGAGTGTACAAAAGGGGGTCACTGAAGCTTTCTTT.

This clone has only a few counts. CDR3 amino acids: CASSPPWPGTDTQYF. CDR3 nucleotide sequence: TGTGCCAGCTCACCACCTTGGCCTGGCACAGATACGCAGTATTTT. The chain employs TRBV18 and TRBJ2-3; D is ambiguous. With 0 bases removed from V and 1 base from J, the gap between germline ends came to 8 bases. Germline V gene lookup returns CDR1 KGHSH and CDR2 LQKENI. The CDR3 consists of 15 residues.

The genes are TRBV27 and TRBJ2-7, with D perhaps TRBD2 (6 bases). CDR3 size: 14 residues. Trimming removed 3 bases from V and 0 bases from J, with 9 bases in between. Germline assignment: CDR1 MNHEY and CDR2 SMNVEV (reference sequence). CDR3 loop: CASSFGGYSYEQYF. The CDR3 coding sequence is TGTGCCAGCAGTTTTGGAGGGTACTCCTACGAGCAGTACTTC.

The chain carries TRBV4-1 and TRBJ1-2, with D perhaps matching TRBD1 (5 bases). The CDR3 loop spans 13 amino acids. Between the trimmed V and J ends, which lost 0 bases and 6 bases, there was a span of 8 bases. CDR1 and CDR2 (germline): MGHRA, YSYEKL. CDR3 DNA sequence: TGCGCCAGCAGCCAAGATCAGGGCGATGGCTACACCTTC. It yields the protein CASSQDQGDGYTF.

The DNA for the CDR3 is TGCGCCAGCAGCTCGGCCGACCGCGGCTCTGGAAACACCATATATTTT. Amino acids: CASSSADRGSGNTIYF. This rearrangement joins TRBV5-1 to TRBJ1-3; D is undetermined. V was clipped by 3 bases and J by 0 bases, with 13 bases between them. The CDR3 consists of 16 residues. The germline gives CDR1 SGHRS, CDR2 YFSETQ. Full variable domain (missing parts from reference TRBV5-1 and TRBJ1-3): KAGVTQTPRYLIKTRGQQVTLSCSPISGHRSVSWYQQTPGQGLQFLFEYFSETQRNKGNFPGRFSGRQFSNSRSEMNVSTLELGDSALYLCASSSADRGSGNTIYFGEGSWLTVV.

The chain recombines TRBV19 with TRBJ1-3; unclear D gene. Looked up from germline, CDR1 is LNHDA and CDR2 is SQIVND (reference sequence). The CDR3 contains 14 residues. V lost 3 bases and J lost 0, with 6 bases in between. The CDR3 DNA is TGTGCCAGTAGTATTTTGAGCTCTGGAAACACCATATATTTT. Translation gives CASSILSSGNTIYF.

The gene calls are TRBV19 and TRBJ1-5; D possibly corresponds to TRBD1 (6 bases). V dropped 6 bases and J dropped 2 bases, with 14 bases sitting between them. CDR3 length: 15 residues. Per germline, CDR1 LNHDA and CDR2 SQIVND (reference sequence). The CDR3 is CASSTGTRGNQPQHF. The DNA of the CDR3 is TGTGCCAGTAGCACCGGGACACGGGGCAATCAGCCCCAGCATTTT.

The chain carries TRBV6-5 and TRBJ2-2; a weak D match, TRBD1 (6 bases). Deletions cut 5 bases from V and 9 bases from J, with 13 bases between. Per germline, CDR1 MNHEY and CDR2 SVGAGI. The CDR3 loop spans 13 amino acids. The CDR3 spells CASSKTGFRELFF. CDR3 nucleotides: TGTGCCAGCAGTAAAACAGGGTTTCGGGAGCTGTTTTTT.

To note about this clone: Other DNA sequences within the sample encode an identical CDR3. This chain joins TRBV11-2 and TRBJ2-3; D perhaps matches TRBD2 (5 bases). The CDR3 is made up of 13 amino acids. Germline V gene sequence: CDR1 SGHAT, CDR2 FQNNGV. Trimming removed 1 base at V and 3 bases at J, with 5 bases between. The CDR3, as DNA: TGTGCCAGCAGCTTAGCGGGGACAGATACGCAGTATTTT. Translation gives CASSLAGTDTQYF.

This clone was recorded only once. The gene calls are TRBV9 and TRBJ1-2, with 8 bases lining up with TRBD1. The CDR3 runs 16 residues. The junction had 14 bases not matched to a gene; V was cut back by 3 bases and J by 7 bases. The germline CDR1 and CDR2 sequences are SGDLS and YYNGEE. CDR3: CASSGRGQERLGGYTF. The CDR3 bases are TGTGCCAGCAGCGGTAGGGGACAGGAAAGGCTCGGTGGCTACACCTTC.

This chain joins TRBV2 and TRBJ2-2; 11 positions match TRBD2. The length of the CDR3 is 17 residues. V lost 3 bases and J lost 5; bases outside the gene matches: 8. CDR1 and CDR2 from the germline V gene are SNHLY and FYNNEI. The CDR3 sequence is CASSDGTSGSRTGELFF. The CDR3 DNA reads TGTGCCAGCAGTGACGGCACTAGCGGGAGTCGGACCGGGGAGCTGTTTTTT.

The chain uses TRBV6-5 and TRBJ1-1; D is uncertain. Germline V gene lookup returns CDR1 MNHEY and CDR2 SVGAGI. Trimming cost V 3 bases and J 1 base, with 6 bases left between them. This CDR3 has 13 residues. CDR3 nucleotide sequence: TGTGCCAGCAGTTATCGAGGGAACACTGAAGCTTTCTTT. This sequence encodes CASSYRGNTEAFF.

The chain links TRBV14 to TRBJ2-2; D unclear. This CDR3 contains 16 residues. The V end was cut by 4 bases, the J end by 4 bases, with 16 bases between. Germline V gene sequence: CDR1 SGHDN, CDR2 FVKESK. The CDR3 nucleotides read TGTGCCAGCAGCCCCCTCACGGCGGAATCCACCGGGGAGCTGTTTTTT. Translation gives CASSPLTAESTGELFF.

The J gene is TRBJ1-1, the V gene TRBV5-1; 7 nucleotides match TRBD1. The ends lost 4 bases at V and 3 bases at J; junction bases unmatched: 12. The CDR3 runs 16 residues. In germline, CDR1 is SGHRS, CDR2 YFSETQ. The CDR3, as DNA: TGCGCCAGCAGCCCCCGGGAGGGGGCGAGAGACACTGAAGCTTTCTTT. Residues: CASSPREGARDTEAFF.

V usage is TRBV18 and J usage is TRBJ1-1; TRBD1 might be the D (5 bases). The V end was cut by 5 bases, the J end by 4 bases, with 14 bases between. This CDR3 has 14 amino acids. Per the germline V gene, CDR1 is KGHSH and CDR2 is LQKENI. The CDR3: CASSTQGWGTEAFF. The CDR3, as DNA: TGTGCCAGCTCAACGCAGGGTTGGGGCACTGAAGCTTTCTTT.

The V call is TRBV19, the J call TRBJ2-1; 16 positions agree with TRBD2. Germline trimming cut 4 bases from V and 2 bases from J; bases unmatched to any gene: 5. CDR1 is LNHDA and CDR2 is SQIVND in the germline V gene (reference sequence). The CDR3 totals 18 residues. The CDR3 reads CASSSPGLAGGTYNEQFF. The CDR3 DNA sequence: TGTGCCAGTAGTAGCCCGGGACTAGCGGGAGGGACCTACAATGAGCAGTTCTTC.

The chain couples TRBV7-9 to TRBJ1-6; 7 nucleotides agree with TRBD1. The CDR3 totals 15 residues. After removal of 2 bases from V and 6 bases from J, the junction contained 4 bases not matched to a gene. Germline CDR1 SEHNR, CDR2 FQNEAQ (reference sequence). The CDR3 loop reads CASSLMGQSNSPLHF. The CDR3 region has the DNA TGTGCCAGCAGCTTAATGGGACAGTCTAATTCACCCCTCCACTTT. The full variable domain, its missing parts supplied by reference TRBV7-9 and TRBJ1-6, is DTGVSQNPRHKITKRGQNVTFRCDPISEHNRLYWYRQTLGQGPEFLTYFQNEAQLEKSRLLSDRFSAERPKGSFSTLEIQRTEQGDSAMYLCASSLMGQSNSPLHFGNGTRLTVT.

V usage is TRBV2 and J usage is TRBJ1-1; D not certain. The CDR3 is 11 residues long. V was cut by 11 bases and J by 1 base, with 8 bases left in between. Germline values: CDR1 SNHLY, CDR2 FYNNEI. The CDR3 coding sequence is TGTGCCGCGCGGGGGAACACTGAAGCTTTCTTT. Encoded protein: CAARGNTEAFF. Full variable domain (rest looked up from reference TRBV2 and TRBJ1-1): EPEVTQTPSHQVTQMGQEVILRCVPISNHLYFYWYRQILGQKVEFLVSFYNNEISEKSEIFDDQFSVERPDGSNFTLKIRSTKLEDSAMYFCAARGNTEAFFGQGTRLTVV.

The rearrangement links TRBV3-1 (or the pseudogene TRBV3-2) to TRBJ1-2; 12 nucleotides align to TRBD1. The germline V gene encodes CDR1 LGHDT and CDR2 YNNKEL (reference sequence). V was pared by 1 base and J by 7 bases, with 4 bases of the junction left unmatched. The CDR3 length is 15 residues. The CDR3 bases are TGTGCCAGCAGCCAAGTTGGGACAGGGGGCTTTGGCTACACCTTC. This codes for CASSQVGTGGFGYTF.

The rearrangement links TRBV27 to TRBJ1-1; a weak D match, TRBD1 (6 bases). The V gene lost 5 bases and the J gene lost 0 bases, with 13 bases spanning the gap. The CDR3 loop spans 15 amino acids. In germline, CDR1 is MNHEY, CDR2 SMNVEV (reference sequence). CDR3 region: CASSPSDRLNTEAFF. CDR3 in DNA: TGTGCCAGCAGTCCCTCTGACAGGTTGAACACTGAAGCTTTCTTT.

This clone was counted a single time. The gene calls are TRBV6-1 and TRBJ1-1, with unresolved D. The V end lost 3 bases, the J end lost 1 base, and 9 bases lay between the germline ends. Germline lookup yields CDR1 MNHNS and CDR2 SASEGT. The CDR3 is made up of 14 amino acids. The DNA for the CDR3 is TGTGCCAGCAGTGAGGGTGCAGGGAACACTGAAGCTTTCTTT. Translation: CASSEGAGNTEAFF.

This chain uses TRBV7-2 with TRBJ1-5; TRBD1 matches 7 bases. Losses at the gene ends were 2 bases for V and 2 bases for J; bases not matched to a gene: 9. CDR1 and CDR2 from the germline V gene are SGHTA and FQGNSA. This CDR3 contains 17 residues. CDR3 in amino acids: CASSLHGARGGNQPQHF. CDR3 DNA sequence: TGTGCCAGCAGCTTACATGGCGCCAGGGGGGGCAATCAGCCCCAGCATTTT.

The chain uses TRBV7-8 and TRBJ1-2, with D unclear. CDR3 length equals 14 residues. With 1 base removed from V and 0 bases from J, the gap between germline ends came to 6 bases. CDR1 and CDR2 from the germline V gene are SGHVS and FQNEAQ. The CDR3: CASSLDRANYGYTF. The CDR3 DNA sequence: TGTGCCAGCAGCTTAGATCGGGCTAACTATGGCTACACCTTC.